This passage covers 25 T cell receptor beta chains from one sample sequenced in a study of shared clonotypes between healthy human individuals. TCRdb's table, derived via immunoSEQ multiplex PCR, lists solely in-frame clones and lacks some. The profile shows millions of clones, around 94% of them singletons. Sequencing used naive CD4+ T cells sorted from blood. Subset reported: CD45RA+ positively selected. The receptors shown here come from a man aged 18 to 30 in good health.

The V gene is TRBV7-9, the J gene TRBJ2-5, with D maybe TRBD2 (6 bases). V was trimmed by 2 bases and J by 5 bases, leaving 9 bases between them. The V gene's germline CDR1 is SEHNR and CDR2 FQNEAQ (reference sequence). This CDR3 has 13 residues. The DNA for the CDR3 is TGTGCCAGCAGCTTACCTAGCGAGGAGACCCAGTACTTC. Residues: CASSLPSEETQYF.

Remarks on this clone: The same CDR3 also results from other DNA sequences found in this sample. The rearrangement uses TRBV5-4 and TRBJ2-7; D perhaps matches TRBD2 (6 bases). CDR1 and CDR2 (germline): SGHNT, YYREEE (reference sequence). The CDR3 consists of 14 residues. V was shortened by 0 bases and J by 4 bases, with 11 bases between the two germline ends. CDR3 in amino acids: CASSLGRGGYEQYF. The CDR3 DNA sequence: TGTGCCAGCAGCTTGGGGCGGGGAGGATACGAGCAGTACTTC.

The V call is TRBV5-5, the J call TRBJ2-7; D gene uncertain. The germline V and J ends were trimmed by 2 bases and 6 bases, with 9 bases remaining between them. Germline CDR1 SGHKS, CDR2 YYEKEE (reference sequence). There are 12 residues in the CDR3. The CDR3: CASSLPKSEQYF. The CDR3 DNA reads TGTGCCAGCAGCTTACCAAAATCCGAGCAGTACTTC.

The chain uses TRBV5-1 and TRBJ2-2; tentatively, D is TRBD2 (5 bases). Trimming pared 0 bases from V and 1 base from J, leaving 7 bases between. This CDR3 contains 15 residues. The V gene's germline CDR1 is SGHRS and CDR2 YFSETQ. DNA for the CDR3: TGCGCCAGCAGCTTGGCGGGGTGGAACACCGGGGAGCTGTTTTTT. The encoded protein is CASSLAGWNTGELFF.

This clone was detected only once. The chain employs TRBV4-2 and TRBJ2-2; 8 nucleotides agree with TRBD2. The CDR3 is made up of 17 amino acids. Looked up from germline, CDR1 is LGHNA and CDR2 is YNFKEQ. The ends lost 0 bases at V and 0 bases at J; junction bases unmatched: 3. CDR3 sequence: CASSQEVLAANTGELFF. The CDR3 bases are TGTGCCAGCAGCCAAGAAGTACTAGCGGCGAACACCGGGGAGCTGTTTTTT.

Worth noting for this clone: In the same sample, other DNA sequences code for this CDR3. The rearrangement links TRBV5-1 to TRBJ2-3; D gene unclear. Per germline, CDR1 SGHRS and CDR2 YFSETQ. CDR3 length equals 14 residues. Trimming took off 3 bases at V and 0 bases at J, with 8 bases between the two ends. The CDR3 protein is CASSWTTSTDTQYF. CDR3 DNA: TGCGCCAGCAGCTGGACCACTAGCACAGATACGCAGTATTTT.

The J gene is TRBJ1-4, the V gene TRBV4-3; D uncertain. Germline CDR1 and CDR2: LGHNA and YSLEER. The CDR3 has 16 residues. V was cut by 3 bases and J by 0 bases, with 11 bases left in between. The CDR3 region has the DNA TGCGCCAGCAGCCAGGGCGACGGAGCAACTAATGAAAAACTGTTTTTT. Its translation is CASSQGDGATNEKLFF.

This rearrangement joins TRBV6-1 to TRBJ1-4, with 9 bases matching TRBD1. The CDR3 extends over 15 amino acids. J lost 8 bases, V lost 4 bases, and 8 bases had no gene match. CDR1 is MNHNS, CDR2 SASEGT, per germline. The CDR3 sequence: CASSGQTGGDEKLFF. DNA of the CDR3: TGTGCCAGCAGTGGACAGACAGGGGGGGACGAAAAACTGTTTTTT.

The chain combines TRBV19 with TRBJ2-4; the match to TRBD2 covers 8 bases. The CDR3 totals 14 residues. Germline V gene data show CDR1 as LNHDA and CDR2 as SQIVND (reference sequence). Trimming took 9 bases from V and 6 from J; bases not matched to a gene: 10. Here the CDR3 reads CASDAGGPGNIQYF. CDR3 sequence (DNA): TGTGCCAGCGACGCGGGGGGCCCTGGAAACATTCAGTACTTC.

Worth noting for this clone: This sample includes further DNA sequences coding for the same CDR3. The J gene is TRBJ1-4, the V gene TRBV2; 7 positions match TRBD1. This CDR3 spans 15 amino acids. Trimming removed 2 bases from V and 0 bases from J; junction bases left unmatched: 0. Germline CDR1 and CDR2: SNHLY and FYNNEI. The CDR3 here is CASSETGATNEKLFF. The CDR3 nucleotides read TGTGCCAGCAGTGAAACAGGGGCAACTAATGAAAAACTGTTTTTT.

As DNA, the CDR3 is TGCAGCGTTGAAGTCGACGGCTACGAGCAGTACTTC. It encodes CSVEVDGYEQYF. The genes are TRBV29-1 and TRBJ2-7; unclear D gene. CDR3 length equals 12 residues. Germline V gives CDR1 SQVTM, CDR2 ANQGSEA. V lost 1 base and J 3 bases, leaving 7 bases between the germline ends.

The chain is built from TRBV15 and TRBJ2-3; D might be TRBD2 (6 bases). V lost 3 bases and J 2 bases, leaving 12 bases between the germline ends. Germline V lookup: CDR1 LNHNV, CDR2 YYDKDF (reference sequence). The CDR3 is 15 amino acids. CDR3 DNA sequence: TGTGCCACCAGCAGCCGGGACTCTGACACAGATACGCAGTATTTT. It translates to CATSSRDSDTDTQYF.

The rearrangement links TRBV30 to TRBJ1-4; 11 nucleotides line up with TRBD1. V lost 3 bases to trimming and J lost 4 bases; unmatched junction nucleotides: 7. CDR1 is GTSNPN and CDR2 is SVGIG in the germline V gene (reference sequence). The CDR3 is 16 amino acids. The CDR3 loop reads CAWSADRGLSNEKLFF. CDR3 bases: TGTGCCTGGAGCGCGGACAGGGGGCTCAGTAATGAAAAACTGTTTTTT.

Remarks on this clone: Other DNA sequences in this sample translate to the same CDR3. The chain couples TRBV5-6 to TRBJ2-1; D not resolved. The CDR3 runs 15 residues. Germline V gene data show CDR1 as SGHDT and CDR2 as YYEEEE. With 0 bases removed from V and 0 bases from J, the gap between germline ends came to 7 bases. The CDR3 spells CASSLGGSSYNEQFF. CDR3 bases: TGTGCCAGCAGCTTGGGGGGTAGCTCCTACAATGAGCAGTTCTTC.

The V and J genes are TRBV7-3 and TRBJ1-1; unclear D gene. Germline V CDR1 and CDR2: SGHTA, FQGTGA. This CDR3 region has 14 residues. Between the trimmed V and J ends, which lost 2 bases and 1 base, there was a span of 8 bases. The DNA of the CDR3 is TGTGCCAGCAGCTTAGGACTGGAGAACACTGAAGCTTTCTTT. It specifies CASSLGLENTEAFF. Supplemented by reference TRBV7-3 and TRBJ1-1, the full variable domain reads GAGVSQTPSNKVTEKGKYVELRCDPISGHTALYWYRQSLGQGPEFLIYFQGTGAADDSGLPNDRFFAVRPEGSVSTLKIQRTERGDSAVYLCASSLGLENTEAFFGQGTRLTVV.

CDR3 nucleotides: TGTGCCAGCAGCCCCCGCTCATCCGGGTCCCAGGGCGAGCAGTACTTC. It encodes CASSPRSSGSQGEQYF. The gene calls are TRBV13 and TRBJ2-7, with D perhaps matching TRBD1 (5 bases). This CDR3 has 16 residues. V was clipped by 5 bases and J by 6 bases, with 23 bases between them. From germline, CDR1 is PRHDT and CDR2 FYEKMQ (reference sequence).

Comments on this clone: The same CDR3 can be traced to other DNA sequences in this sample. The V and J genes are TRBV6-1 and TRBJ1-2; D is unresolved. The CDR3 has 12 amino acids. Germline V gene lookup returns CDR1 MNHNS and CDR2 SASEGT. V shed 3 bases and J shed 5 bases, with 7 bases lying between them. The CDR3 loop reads CASSERNYGYTF. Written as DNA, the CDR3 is TGTGCCAGCAGTGAGAGGAATTATGGCTACACCTTC.

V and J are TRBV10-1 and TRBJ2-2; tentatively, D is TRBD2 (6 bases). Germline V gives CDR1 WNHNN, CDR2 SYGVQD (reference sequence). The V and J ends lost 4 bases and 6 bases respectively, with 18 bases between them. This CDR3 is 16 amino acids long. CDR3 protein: CASSVGGSQGSGELFF. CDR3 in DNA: TGCGCCAGCAGTGTAGGAGGGTCGCAAGGGTCCGGGGAGCTGTTTTTT.

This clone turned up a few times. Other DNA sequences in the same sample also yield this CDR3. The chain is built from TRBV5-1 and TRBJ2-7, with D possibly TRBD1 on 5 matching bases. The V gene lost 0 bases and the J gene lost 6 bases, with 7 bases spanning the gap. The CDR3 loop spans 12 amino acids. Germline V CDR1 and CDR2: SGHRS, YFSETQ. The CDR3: CASSLEGPEQYF. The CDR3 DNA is TGCGCCAGCAGCTTGGAGGGGCCCGAGCAGTACTTC. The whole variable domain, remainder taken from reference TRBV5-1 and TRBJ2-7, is KAGVTQTPRYLIKTRGQQVTLSCSPISGHRSVSWYQQTPGQGLQFLFEYFSETQRNKGNFPGRFSGRQFSNSRSEMNVSTLELGDSALYLCASSLEGPEQYFGPGTRLTVT.

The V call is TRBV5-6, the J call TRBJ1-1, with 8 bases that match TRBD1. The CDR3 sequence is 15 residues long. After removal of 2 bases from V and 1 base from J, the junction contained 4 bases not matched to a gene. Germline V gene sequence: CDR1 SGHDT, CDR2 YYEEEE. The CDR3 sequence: CASSLWDRQNTEAFF. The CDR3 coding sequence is TGTGCCAGCAGCTTATGGGACAGGCAGAACACTGAAGCTTTCTTT. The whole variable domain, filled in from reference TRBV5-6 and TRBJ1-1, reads DAGVTQSPTHLIKTRGQQVTLRCSPKSGHDTVSWYQQALGQGPQFIFQYYEEEERQRGNFPDRFSGHQFPNYSSELNVNALLLGDSALYLCASSLWDRQNTEAFFGQGTRLTVV.

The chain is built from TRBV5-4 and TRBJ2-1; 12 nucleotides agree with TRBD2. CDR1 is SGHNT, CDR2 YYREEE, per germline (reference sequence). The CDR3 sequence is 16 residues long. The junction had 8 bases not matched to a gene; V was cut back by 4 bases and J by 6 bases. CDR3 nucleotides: TGTGCCAGCAGCAAAGGCCTAGCGGGGGGGGTCAATGAGCAGTTCTTC. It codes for CASSKGLAGGVNEQFF.

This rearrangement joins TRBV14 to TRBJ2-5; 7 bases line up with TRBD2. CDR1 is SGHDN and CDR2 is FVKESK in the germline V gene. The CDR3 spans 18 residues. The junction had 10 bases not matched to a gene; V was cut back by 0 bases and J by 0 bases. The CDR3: CASSQDSRGSLYQETQYF. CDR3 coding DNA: TGTGCCAGCAGCCAAGATTCGCGCGGGAGCCTATACCAAGAGACCCAGTACTTC.

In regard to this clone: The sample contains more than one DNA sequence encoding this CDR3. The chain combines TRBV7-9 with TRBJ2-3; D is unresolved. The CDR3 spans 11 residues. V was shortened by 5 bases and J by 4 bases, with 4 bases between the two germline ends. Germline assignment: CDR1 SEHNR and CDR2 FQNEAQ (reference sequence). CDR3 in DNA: TGTGCCAGCAGCCTGGCAGATACGCAGTATTTT. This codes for CASSLADTQYF.

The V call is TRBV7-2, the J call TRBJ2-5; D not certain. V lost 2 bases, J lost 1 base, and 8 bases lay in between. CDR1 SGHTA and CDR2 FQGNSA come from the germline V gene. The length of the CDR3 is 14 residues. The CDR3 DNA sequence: TGTGCCAGCAGCTTACCGCTATTCCAAGAGACCCAGTACTTC. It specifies CASSLPLFQETQYF.

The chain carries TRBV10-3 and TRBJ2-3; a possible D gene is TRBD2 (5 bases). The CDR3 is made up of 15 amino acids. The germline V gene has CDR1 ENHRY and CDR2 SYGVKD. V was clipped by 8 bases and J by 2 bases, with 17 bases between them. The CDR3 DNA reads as TGTGCCATCGCCTTGACGGCGGAGGACACAGATACGCAGTATTTT. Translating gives CAIALTAEDTDTQYF.